The entry that follows covers one T cell receptor (beta chain) sequence. The target antigen is unknown. The germline gives CDR1 GTSNPN, CDR2 SVGIG (reference sequence). The V end lost 0 bases, the J end lost 10 bases, and 19 bases lay between the germline ends. This CDR3 spans 16 amino acids. The record originates from a study of T cell responses to AZD1222 COVID-19 vaccine. Whole-study results and caveats: Unmutated variant regions reportedly attract nearly half of all spike-specific TCRs. Donors skewed white British and female; clonal diversity was possibly underestimated. The study found Spike-specific TCR breadth and depth rose after two AZD1222 doses.

The assay was immunoSEQ multiplex PCR, and TCRdb's table has in-frame clones only and misses some. The sample lists more than 80,000 clones, 80% to 90% seen once, with roughly 10% in the top ten. This chain connects TRBV30 to TRBJ1-6; D gene uncertain. The sequencing here drew on peripheral blood, taken on day 0 of AZD1222 vaccination. The clonotype comes from an adult in good health. The CDR3 region has the DNA TGTGCCTGGAGTGTAGGTGTGGGGTGGGAAGGGTCACCCCTCCACTTT. As protein: CAWSVGVGWEGSPLHF. The whole variable domain, remainder taken from reference TRBV30 and TRBJ1-6, is SQTIHQWPATLVQPVGSPLSLECTVEGTSNPNLYWYRQAAGRGLQLLFYSVGIGQISSEVPQNLSASRPQDRQFILSSKKLLLSDSGFYLCAWSVGVGWEGSPLHFGNGTRLTVT.